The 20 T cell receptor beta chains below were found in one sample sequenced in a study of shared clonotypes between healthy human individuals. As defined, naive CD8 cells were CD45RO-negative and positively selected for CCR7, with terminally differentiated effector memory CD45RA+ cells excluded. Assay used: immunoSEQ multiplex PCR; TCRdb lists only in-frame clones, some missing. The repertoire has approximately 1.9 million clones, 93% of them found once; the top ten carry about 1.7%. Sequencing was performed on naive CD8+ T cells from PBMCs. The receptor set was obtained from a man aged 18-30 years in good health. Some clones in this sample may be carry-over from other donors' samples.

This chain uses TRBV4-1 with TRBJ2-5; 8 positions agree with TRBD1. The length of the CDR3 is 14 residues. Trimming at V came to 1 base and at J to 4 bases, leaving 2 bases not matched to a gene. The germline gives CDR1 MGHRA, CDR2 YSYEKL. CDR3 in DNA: TGCGCCAGCAGCCAAGTAGGACAGGGAGAGACCCAGTACTTC. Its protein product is CASSQVGQGETQYF.

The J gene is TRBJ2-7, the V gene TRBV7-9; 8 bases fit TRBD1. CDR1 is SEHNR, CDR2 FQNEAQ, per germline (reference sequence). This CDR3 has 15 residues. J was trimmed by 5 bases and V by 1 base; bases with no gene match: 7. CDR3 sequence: CASSLGQGALNEQYF. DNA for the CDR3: TGTGCCAGCAGCTTAGGGCAGGGGGCGCTTAACGAGCAGTACTTC.

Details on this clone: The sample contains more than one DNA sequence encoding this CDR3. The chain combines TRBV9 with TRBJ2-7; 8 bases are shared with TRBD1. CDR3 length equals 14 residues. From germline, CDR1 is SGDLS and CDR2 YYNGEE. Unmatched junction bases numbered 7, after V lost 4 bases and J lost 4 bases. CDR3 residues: CASSPGQGPYEQYF. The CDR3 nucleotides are TGTGCCAGCAGCCCCGGACAGGGCCCTTACGAGCAGTACTTC.

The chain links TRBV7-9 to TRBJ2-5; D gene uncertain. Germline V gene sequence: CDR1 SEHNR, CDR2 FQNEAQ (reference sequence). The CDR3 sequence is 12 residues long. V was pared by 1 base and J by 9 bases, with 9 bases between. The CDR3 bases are TGTGCCAGCAGCTTAGGATTGGACGCCCAGTACTTC. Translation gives CASSLGLDAQYF. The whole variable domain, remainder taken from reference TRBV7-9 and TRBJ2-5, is DTGVSQNPRHKITKRGQNVTFRCDPISEHNRLYWYRQTLGQGPEFLTYFQNEAQLEKSRLLSDRFSAERPKGSFSTLEIQRTEQGDSAMYLCASSLGLDAQYFGPGTRLLVL.

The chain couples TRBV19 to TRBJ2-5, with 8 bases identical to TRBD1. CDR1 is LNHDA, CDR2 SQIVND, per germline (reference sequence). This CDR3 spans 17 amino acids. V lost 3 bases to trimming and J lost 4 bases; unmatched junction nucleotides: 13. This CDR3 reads CASSMEWAGGVGETQYF. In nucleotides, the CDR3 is TGTGCCAGTAGTATGGAGTGGGCAGGGGGCGTGGGAGAGACCCAGTACTTC.

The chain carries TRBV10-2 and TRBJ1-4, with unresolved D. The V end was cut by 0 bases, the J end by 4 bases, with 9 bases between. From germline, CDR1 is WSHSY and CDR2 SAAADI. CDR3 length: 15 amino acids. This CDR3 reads CASSESRRINEKLFF. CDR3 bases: TGCGCCAGCAGTGAGTCTCGGAGGATTAATGAAAAACTGTTTTTT.

CDR3 bases: TGCGCCAGCAGCCAAACCGCGCACGAGCAGTACTTC. Translation: CASSQTAHEQYF. The chain is built from TRBV4-1 and TRBJ2-7; D remains unclear. This CDR3 contains 12 residues. Trimming pared 2 bases from V and 5 bases from J, leaving 7 bases between. The germline V gene encodes CDR1 MGHRA and CDR2 YSYEKL.

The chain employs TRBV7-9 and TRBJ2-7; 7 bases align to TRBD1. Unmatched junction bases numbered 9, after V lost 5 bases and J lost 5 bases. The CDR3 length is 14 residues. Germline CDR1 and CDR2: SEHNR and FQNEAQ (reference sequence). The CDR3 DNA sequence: TGTGCCAGCAGCGACCGGGACAGTCCCGACGAGCAGTACTTC. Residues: CASSDRDSPDEQYF.

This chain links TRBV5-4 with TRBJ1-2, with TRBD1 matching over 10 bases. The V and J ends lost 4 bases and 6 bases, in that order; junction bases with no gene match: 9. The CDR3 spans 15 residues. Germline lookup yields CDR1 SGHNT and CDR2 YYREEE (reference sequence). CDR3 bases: TGTGCCAGCAGCCCGGGGACAGGGGTGGTACATGGCTACACCTTC. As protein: CASSPGTGVVHGYTF. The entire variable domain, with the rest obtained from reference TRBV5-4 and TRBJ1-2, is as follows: ETGVTQSPTHLIKTRGQQVTLRCSSQSGHNTVSWYQQALGQGPQFIFQYYREEENGRGNFPPRFSGLQFPNYSSELNVNALELDDSALYLCASSPGTGVVHGYTFGSGTRLTVV.

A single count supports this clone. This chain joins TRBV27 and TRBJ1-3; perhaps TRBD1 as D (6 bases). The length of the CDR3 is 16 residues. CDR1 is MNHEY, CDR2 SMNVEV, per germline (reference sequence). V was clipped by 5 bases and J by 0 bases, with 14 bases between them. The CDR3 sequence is CASSGTGSYSGNTIYF. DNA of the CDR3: TGTGCCAGCAGTGGAACAGGGTCGTACTCTGGAAACACCATATATTTT.

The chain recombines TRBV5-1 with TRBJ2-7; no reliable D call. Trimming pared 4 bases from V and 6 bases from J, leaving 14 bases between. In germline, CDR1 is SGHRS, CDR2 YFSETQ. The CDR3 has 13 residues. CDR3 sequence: CASSGRSGVEQYF. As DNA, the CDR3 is TGCGCCAGCAGCGGACGGTCAGGCGTCGAGCAGTACTTC. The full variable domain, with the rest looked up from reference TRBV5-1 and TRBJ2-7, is KAGVTQTPRYLIKTRGQQVTLSCSPISGHRSVSWYQQTPGQGLQFLFEYFSETQRNKGNFPGRFSGRQFSNSRSEMNVSTLELGDSALYLCASSGRSGVEQYFGPGTRLTVT.

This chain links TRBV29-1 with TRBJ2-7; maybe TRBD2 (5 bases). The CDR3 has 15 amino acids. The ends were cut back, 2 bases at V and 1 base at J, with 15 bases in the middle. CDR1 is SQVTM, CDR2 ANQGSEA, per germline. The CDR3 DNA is TGCAGCGTTGAATTGGCAGCGGACCCGTCCTACGAGCAGTACTTC. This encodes CSVELAADPSYEQYF.

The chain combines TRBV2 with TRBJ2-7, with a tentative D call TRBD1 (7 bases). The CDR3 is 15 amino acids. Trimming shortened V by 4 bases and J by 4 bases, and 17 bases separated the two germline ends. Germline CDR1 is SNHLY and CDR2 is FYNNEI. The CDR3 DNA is TGTGCCAGCAGTGGGTATGCCAGGGGGGCTTACGAGCAGTACTTC. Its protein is CASSGYARGAYEQYF.

CDR3 in DNA: TGTGCCAGCAGTTTCCTCCCCCGGGGTACGACCTACGAGCAGTACTTC. It codes for CASSFLPRGTTYEQYF. The chain combines TRBV27 with TRBJ2-7; a weak D match, TRBD2 (5 bases). This CDR3 has 16 residues. The V gene lost 3 bases and the J gene lost 2 bases, with 17 bases spanning the gap. Germline CDR1 reads MNHEY; CDR2 reads SMNVEV (reference sequence).

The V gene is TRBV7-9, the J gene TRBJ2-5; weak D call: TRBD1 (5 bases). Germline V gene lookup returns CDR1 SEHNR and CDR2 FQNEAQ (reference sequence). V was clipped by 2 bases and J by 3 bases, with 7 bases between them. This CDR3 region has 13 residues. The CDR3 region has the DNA TGTGCCAGCAGCTTAAAGACAGAAGAGACCCAGTACTTC. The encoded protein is CASSLKTEETQYF.

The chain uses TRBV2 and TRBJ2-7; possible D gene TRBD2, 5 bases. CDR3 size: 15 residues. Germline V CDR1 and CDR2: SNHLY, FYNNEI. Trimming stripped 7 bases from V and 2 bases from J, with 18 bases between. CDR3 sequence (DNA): TGTGCCAGCAATCTCTACGCGGGTTCCGCCTACGAGCAGTACTTC. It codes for CASNLYAGSAYEQYF.

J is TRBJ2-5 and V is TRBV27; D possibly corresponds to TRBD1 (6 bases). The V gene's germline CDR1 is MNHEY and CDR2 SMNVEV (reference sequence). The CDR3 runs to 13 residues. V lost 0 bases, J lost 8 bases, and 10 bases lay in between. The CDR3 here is CASSLSGDNTQYF. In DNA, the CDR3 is TGTGCCAGCAGTTTATCGGGGGACAACACCCAGTACTTC.

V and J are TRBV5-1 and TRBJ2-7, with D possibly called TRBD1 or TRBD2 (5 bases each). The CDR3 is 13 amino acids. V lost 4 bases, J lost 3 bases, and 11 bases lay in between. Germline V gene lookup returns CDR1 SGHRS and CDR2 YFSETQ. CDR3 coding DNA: TGCGCCAGCAGCCCTGGGACGTTCTACGAGCAGTACTTC. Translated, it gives CASSPGTFYEQYF.

CDR3 sequence reads: CASSFLPRRNSGANVLTF. The CDR3 DNA reads TGTGCCAGCAGTTTTTTGCCTAGGAGGAACTCTGGGGCCAACGTCCTGACTTTC. The rearrangement joins TRBV27 to TRBJ2-6, with D possibly TRBD2 on 5 matching bases. V lost 3 bases, J lost 0 bases, and 15 bases lay in between. CDR1 and CDR2 from the germline V gene are MNHEY and SMNVEV (reference sequence). The CDR3 length is 18 residues.

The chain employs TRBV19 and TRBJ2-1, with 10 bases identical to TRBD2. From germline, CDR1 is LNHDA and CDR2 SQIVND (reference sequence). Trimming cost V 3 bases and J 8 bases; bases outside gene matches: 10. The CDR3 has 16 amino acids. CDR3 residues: CASSIGASGSSDEQFF. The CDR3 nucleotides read TGTGCCAGTAGTATTGGGGCTAGCGGGAGTAGTGATGAGCAGTTCTTC.